A selection of T cell receptor beta chains follows, all from one sample in a study of tumor and adjacent non-tumor tissue in lung cancer. TCRdb passed the multiplex PCR reads through MiXCR, listing each CDR3 protein once. The sample lists approximately 120,000 distinct CDR3 sequences, roughly 80% occurring once. What was sequenced was lung tumor tissue. These receptors were obtained from an older woman with non-small cell lung cancer. The CDR3 runs from the conserved cysteine through the conserved F or W. The D gene is left open where the match is weak. For some rows the clone size is stated as once, few or many, or as a class when expanded; others skip it.

V gene: TRBV11-2
D gene: .
CDR3 length: 15
J gene: TRBJ2-7
clone size: .
CDR3 DNA: TGTGCCAACAGCTCCCCCGTGGGGTCCTCCTACGACCAGTACTTC
CDR3 protein: CANSSPVGSSYDQYF

V gene: TRBV20-1
D gene: TRBD1
CDR3 length: 12
J gene: TRBJ1-2
clone size: .
CDR3 DNA: TGCCGTATTCGGACAGGGGGCTATGGCTACACCTTC
CDR3 protein: CRIRTGGYGYTF

V gene: TRBV20-1
D gene: TRBD1
CDR3 length: 13
J gene: TRBJ2-5
clone size: .
CDR3 DNA: TGCAATAGTAGAGCAGGGGGCACTAAGACCCAATACTTC
CDR3 protein: CNSRAGGTKTQYF

V gene: TRBV20-1
D gene: TRBD2
CDR3 length: 13
J gene: TRBJ2-5
clone size: many
CDR3 DNA: TGCAGTTCCCCAGGGCGGGAGAGGGAGACCCAGTACTTC
CDR3 protein: CSSPGRERETQYF

V gene: TRBV28
D gene: TRBD2
CDR3 length: 16
J gene: TRBJ2-1
clone size: .
CDR3 DNA: TGTGCCAGCAGCTCCTCCGGGACTAGCGTGAGTAATGAGCAGTTCTTC
CDR3 protein: CASSSSGTSVSNEQFF

V gene: TRBV4-3
D gene: .
CDR3 length: 15
J gene: TRBJ2-5
clone size: few
CDR3 DNA: TGCGCCAGCACTAGCGCTTGGAGCTCAGGGGAGACCCAGTGCTTC
CDR3 protein: CASTSAWSSGETQCF

V gene: TRBV11-2
D gene: .
CDR3 length: 13
J gene: TRBJ1-5
clone size: .
CDR3 DNA: TGTGCCAGCTCCCGGAACAGGGATCAGCCCCTGCTTTTT
CDR3 protein: CASSRNRDQPLLF

V gene: TRBV11-2
D gene: .
CDR3 length: 13
J gene: TRBJ2-1
clone size: .
CDR3 DNA: TGTGCCAGCAGCGGGCTGATTCGCAATGGGCAGTTCTTC
CDR3 protein: CASSGLIRNGQFF

V gene: TRBV19
D gene: .
CDR3 length: 12
J gene: TRBJ1-1
clone size: .
CDR3 DNA: TGTGCCAGTGAAGCCGGGAACACTGAAGCTTTTTTT
CDR3 protein: CASEAGNTEAFF

V gene: TRBV5-4
D gene: TRBD1
CDR3 length: 16
J gene: TRBJ1-2
clone size: .
CDR3 DNA: TGTGCCAGCAGCCGTGGACAGGGGGCTCGAGACTATGGCTACACCTTC
CDR3 protein: CASSRGQGARDYGYTF

V gene: TRBV11-1
D gene: .
CDR3 length: 16
J gene: TRBJ1-6
clone size: .
CDR3 DNA: TGTGGCAACAGCTACGACGGACAGTCTTATAATTCACCCCTCCACTTT
CDR3 protein: CGNSYDGQSYNSPLHF

V gene: TRBV7-9
D gene: TRBD1
CDR3 length: 15
J gene: TRBJ2-5
clone size: few
CDR3 DNA: TGTGCCAGCAGCTTTTACAGGGGGCAATTTGAGACCCAGTACTTT
CDR3 protein: CASSFYRGQFETQYF

V gene: TRBV5-5
D gene: TRBD1
CDR3 length: 15
J gene: TRBJ2-1
clone size: many
CDR3 DNA: TGTGCCAGCAACCTCCGGGACAGGTCCTACAATGAGCAGTTCTTC
CDR3 protein: CASNLRDRSYNEQFF

V gene: TRBV6-2/TRBV6-3
D gene: .
CDR3 length: 14
J gene: TRBJ2-7
clone size: .
CDR3 DNA: TGTGCCAGCAGTTATACGGGTAATGGGAACAAGCAGTACTTC
CDR3 protein: CASSYTGNGNKQYF

V gene: TRBV12-3/TRBV12-4
D gene: TRBD1
CDR3 length: 13
J gene: TRBJ1-1
clone size: .
CDR3 DNA: TGTGCCTGCAGCTGGGGACAGAACACCGAAGCTCTCTTT
CDR3 protein: CACSWGQNTEALF

V gene: TRBV20-1
D gene: .
CDR3 length: 16
J gene: TRBJ1-5
clone size: .
CDR3 DNA: TGCAGTGCTAGAGACGGACCGAGAACTAGCAATCAGCCCCAGCATTTT
CDR3 protein: CSARDGPRTSNQPQHF

V gene: TRBV20-1
D gene: .
CDR3 length: 18
J gene: TRBJ2-1
clone size: .
CDR3 DNA: TGCAGTGCTAGAACTGCGTGTCCACCCCTTAACTCCTACAATGAGCAGTTCTTC
CDR3 protein: CSARTACPPLNSYNEQFF

V gene: TRBV20-1
D gene: TRBD1
CDR3 length: 14
J gene: TRBJ1-2
clone size: once
CDR3 DNA: TGCAGTGCTCATACCGGGACAGGTGGAAAAGCCTACACCTTC
CDR3 protein: CSAHTGTGGKAYTF

V gene: TRBV4-3
D gene: TRBD2
CDR3 length: 20
J gene: TRBJ2-3
clone size: many
CDR3 DNA: TGCGCCAGCAGCCAAGATAGACGGCGGGAGGGCCAAGGAGACACAGATACGCAGTATTTT
CDR3 protein: CASSQDRRREGQGDTDTQYF

V gene: TRBV7-9
D gene: .
CDR3 length: 14
J gene: TRBJ1-1
clone size: .
CDR3 DNA: TGTGCCAGCAGCCCCACAGGACTGAACACTGAAGCTTTCTTT
CDR3 protein: CASSPTGLNTEAFF

V gene: TRBV28
D gene: .
CDR3 length: 14
J gene: TRBJ2-3
clone size: .
CDR3 DNA: TGTGCCAGCAGTTCACCTGCCCGTCCAGATACGCAGTATTTT
CDR3 protein: CASSSPARPDTQYF

V gene: TRBV5-4
D gene: .
CDR3 length: 15
J gene: TRBJ2-5
clone size: .
CDR3 DNA: TGTGACAGCAGTTTATATGCACAGGGTGGAGAGACCCAGTACTTC
CDR3 protein: CDSSLYAQGGETQYF

V gene: TRBV29-1
D gene: TRBD2
CDR3 length: 15
J gene: TRBJ2-2
clone size: .
CDR3 DNA: TGCAACGCCCTCCCGGGACTAGTGAACACCGGGGAGCTGTTTTTT
CDR3 protein: CNALPGLVNTGELFF

V gene: TRBV11-2
D gene: .
CDR3 length: 11
J gene: TRBJ1-1
clone size: .
CDR3 DNA: TGTGCCAGCAGCTTAGTGACTGAAGCTTTCTTT
CDR3 protein: CASSLVTEAFF

V gene: TRBV12-3/TRBV12-4
D gene: .
CDR3 length: 14
J gene: TRBJ2-2
clone size: many
CDR3 DNA: TGTGCCAGCAGTTTAAAGGCTTCGGATAGGGAGCTGTTTTTT
CDR3 protein: CASSLKASDRELFF

V gene: TRBV11-1
D gene: .
CDR3 length: 17
J gene: TRBJ2-1
clone size: .
CDR3 DNA: TGTGCCTGCAGCTTACCGGAGGCCCACAGATCCTACAATGAGCAGTTCTTC
CDR3 protein: CACSLPEAHRSYNEQFF

V gene: TRBV6-5
D gene: .
CDR3 length: 14
J gene: TRBJ2-5
clone size: .
CDR3 DNA: TGTGTCAGTAGTGCCCAGGGAGAGGAAGAGACACAGTACTTC
CDR3 protein: CVSSAQGEEETQYF

V gene: TRBV6-6
D gene: .
CDR3 length: 13
J gene: TRBJ1-1
clone size: .
CDR3 DNA: TGTGCCAGCAGTTACGGTGACAGAACTGAGGCTCTCTTT
CDR3 protein: CASSYGDRTEALF

V gene: TRBV29-1
D gene: TRBD1
CDR3 length: 13
J gene: TRBJ1-1
clone size: few
CDR3 DNA: TGCAGGGGACAGGGACAGACGAACACTGAAGCTTTCTTT
CDR3 protein: CRGQGQTNTEAFF

V gene: TRBV7-2
D gene: .
CDR3 length: 12
J gene: TRBJ1-1
clone size: .
CDR3 DNA: TGTGCCAGCACCCCGCGGGAGCGTAAAGCTTTCTTT
CDR3 protein: CASTPRERKAFF

V gene: TRBV7-9
D gene: .
CDR3 length: 15
J gene: TRBJ2-3
clone size: .
CDR3 DNA: .
CDR3 protein: CVSSFVAGGTDTQNF

V gene: TRBV29-1
D gene: TRBD1
CDR3 length: 13
J gene: TRBJ1-1
clone size: .
CDR3 DNA: TGCACCGGCGACAGGGATTTGGGCACTGAAGCTCTCTTT
CDR3 protein: CTGDRDLGTEALF

V gene: TRBV29-1
D gene: .
CDR3 length: 9
J gene: TRBJ2-1
clone size: .
CDR3 DNA: TGCAGCGTTGGGAATGAGAAGCCCTTC
CDR3 protein: CSVGNEKPF

V gene: TRBV5-1
D gene: .
CDR3 length: 15
J gene: TRBJ1-4
clone size: few
CDR3 DNA: TGCGCCAGCAGCCCCTCCTCGGCCCCCAATGAAAAACTGTTTTTT
CDR3 protein: CASSPSSAPNEKLFF

V gene: TRBV20-1
D gene: .
CDR3 length: 11
J gene: TRBJ2-7
clone size: .
CDR3 DNA: TGCAGTGCTTCCTCAGCGGACGAGCAGTATTTC
CDR3 protein: CSASSADEQYF

V gene: TRBV28
D gene: .
CDR3 length: 14
J gene: TRBJ1-2
clone size: .
CDR3 DNA: TGTGCCTGTACCACAGGCCGGACCGTGAGAGGCTACACCTTC
CDR3 protein: CACTTGRTVRGYTF

V gene: TRBV5-1
D gene: .
CDR3 length: 14
J gene: TRBJ1-2
clone size: .
CDR3 DNA: TGCGCCAGCAGCCTGGATGGTGGAGAGTATGGCTACACCTTC
CDR3 protein: CASSLDGGEYGYTF

V gene: TRBV5-4
D gene: .
CDR3 length: 13
J gene: TRBJ2-3
clone size: once
CDR3 DNA: TGTTCCAGCAGCCTGGACGGCACAGATACGCAGTATTTT
CDR3 protein: CSSSLDGTDTQYF

V gene: TRBV6-5
D gene: TRBD1
CDR3 length: 14
J gene: TRBJ1-1
clone size: .
CDR3 DNA: TGTGCCAGTAGCAAGACAGGGTGGAACACTGAAGCTCTCTTT
CDR3 protein: CASSKTGWNTEALF

V gene: TRBV20-1
D gene: .
CDR3 length: 12
J gene: TRBJ2-2
clone size: .
CDR3 DNA: TGCGGTGCTAATAGACGGACCGGGGAGCTGTTTTTT
CDR3 protein: CGANRRTGELFF

V gene: TRBV19
D gene: .
CDR3 length: 16
J gene: TRBJ1-5
clone size: few
CDR3 DNA: TGTGCCAGTAGTATTTCCCTTTCAAATAGCAATCAGCCCCAGCATTTT
CDR3 protein: CASSISLSNSNQPQHF

V gene: TRBV28
D gene: .
CDR3 length: 14
J gene: TRBJ1-4
clone size: .
CDR3 DNA: TGTGCCAGCAGTTTGCATACTCCGAGTGAAAAACTGTTTTTT
CDR3 protein: CASSLHTPSEKLFF

V gene: TRBV4-1
D gene: .
CDR3 length: 15
J gene: TRBJ2-5
clone size: .
CDR3 DNA: TGCGCCAGCAGCCAAGATCACGGTACAGTCGAGACCCAGTACTTC
CDR3 protein: CASSQDHGTVETQYF

V gene: TRBV4-3
D gene: .
CDR3 length: 16
J gene: TRBJ1-3
clone size: many
CDR3 DNA: TGCGCCAGCAGCCCCCACGGGCAGCTCTCTGGAAACACCATATATTTT
CDR3 protein: CASSPHGQLSGNTIYF

V gene: TRBV11-1
D gene: TRBD2
CDR3 length: 17
J gene: TRBJ2-2
clone size: .
CDR3 DNA: TGTGCCAGCAGCCCGCGACTAGCGCGAGAATCCACCGGTGAGCCGTTTTTT
CDR3 protein: CASSPRLARESTGEPFF